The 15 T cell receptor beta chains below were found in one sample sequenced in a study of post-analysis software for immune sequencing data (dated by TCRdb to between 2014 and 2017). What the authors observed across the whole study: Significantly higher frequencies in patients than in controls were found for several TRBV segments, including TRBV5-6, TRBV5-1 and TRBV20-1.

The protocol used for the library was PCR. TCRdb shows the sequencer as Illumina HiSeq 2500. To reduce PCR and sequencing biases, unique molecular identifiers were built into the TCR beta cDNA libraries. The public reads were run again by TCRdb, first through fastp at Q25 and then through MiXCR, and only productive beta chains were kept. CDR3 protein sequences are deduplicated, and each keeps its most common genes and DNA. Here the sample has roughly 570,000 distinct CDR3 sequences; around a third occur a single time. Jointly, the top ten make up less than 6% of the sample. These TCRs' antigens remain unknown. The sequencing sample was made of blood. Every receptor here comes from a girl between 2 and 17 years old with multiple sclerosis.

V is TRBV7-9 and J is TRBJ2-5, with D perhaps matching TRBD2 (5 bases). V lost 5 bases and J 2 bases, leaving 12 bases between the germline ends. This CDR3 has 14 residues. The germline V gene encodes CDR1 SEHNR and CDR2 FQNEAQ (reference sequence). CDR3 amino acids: CASSAKDLQETQYF. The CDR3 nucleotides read TGTGCCAGCAGCGCGAAGGACTTGCAAGAGACCCAGTACTTC.

CDR3 DNA: TGTGCCAGCAGTTGGGGAGGGAGGCTGTTTTTT. It specifies CASSWGGRLFF. The J gene is TRBJ2-2, the V gene TRBV12-3 or TRBV12-4; the match to TRBD2 covers 7 bases. V shed 4 bases, J shed 13 bases, and the junction held 3 bases outside the gene matches. CDR3 length equals 11 residues.

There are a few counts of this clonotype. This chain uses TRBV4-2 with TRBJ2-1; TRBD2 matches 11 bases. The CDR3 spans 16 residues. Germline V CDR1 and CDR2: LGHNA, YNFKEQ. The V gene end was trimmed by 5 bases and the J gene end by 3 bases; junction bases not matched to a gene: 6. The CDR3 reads CASSDPSGGYYNEQFF. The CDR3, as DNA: TGTGCCAGCAGCGACCCTAGCGGGGGGTACTACAATGAGCAGTTCTTC.

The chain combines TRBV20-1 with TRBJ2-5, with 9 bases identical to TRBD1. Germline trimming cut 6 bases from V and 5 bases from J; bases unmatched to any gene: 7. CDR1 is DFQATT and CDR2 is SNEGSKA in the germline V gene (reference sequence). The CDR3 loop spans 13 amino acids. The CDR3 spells CSAPRDRAETQYF. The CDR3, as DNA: TGCAGTGCCCCGAGGGACAGGGCTGAGACCCAGTACTTC.

The CDR3 DNA reads as TGTGCCAGCAGTGGGGGACTCTCGGGCTATGGCTACACCTTC. Protein sequence: CASSGGLSGYGYTF. This chain links TRBV6-1 with TRBJ1-2; possibly TRBD1 for D (5 bases). The length of the CDR3 is 14 residues. V was clipped by 4 bases and J by 4 bases, with 13 bases between them. CDR1 and CDR2 from the germline V gene are MNHNS and SASEGT.

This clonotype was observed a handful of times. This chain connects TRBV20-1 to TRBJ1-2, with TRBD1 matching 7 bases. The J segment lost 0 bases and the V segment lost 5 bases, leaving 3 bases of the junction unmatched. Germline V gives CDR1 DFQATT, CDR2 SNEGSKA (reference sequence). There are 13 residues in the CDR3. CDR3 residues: CSAAGTANYGYTF. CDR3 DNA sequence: TGCAGTGCTGCCGGGACAGCTAACTATGGCTACACCTTC.

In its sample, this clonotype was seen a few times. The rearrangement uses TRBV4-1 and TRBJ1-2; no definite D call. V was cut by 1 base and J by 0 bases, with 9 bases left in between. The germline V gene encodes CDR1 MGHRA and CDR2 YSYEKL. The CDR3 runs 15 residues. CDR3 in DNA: TGCGCCAGCAGCCAAGCAGAAGTCCCTAACTATGGCTACACCTTC. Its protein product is CASSQAEVPNYGYTF.

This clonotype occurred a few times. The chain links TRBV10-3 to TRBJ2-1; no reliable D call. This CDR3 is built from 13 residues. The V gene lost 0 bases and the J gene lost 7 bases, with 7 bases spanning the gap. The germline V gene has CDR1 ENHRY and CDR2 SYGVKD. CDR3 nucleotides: TGTGCCATCAGTGAGTCGGGTAGGAATGAGCAGTTCTTC. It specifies CAISESGRNEQFF.

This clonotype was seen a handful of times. The CDR3 region is CASSQDSFNEQYF. CDR3 nucleotide sequence: TGTGCCAGCAGTCAAGACAGTTTCAACGAGCAGTACTTC. This sequence joins TRBV28 and TRBJ2-7; the D gene is possibly TRBD1 (5 bases). The CDR3 runs to 13 residues. Between the trimmed V and J ends, which lost 5 bases and 5 bases, there was a span of 13 bases. The germline V gene has CDR1 MDHEN and CDR2 SYDVKM. Together with reference TRBV28 and TRBJ2-7, the CDR3 gives the full variable domain: DVKVTQSSRYLVKRTGEKVFLECVQDMDHENMFWYRQDPGLGLRLIYFSYDVKMKEKGDIPEGYSVSREKKERFSLILESASTNQTSMYLCASSQDSFNEQYFGPGTRLTVT.

The DNA for the CDR3 is TGTGCCAGCAGCCAAGATTTAGGGGGGGGGCAGTGGAATGAGCAGTTCTTC. Protein: CASSQDLGGGQWNEQFF. The V and J genes are TRBV4-2 and TRBJ2-1, with D tentatively TRBD2 (7 bases). The CDR3 length is 17 residues. With 0 bases removed from V and 7 bases from J, the gap between germline ends came to 19 bases. CDR1 is LGHNA and CDR2 is YNFKEQ in the germline V gene.

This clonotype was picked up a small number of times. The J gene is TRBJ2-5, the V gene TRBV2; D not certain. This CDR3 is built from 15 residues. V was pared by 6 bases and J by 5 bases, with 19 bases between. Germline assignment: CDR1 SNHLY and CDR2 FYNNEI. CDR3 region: CASSGRAIGLETQYF. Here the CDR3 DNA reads TGTGCCAGCAGCGGACGGGCCATCGGTTTGGAGACCCAGTACTTC.

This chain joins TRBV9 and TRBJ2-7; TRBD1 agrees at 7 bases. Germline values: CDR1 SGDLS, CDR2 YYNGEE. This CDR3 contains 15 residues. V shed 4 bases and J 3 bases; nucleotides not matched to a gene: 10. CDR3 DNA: TGTGCCAGCAGCCGAGGAGATCGGGACAGCTACGAGCAGTACTTC. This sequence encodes CASSRGDRDSYEQYF.

CDR3 amino acids: CASSVESLGETQYF. The CDR3 DNA reads TGTGCCAGCAGCGTAGAATCCCTCGGAGAGACCCAGTACTTC. The V gene is TRBV9, the J gene TRBJ2-5; D ambiguous. The CDR3 is made up of 14 amino acids. The germline V gene has CDR1 SGDLS and CDR2 YYNGEE. V dropped 0 bases and J dropped 4 bases, with 10 bases sitting between them.

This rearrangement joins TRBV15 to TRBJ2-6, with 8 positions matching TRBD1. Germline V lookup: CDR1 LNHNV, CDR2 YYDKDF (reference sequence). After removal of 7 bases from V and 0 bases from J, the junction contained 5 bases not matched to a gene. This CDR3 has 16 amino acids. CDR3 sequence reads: CATTPGGLSGANVLTF. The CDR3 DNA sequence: TGTGCCACCACCCCAGGGGGCCTCTCTGGGGCCAACGTCCTGACTTTC.

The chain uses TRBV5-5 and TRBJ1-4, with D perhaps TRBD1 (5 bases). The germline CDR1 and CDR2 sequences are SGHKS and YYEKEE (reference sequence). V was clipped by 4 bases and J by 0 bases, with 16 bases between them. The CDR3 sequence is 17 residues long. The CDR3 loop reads CASSPGDQGSTNEKLFF. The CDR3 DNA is TGTGCCAGCAGCCCCGGGGACCAGGGCTCAACTAATGAAAAACTGTTTTTT.